The sequence of this T cell receptor (beta chain) was determined in a study of cytomegalovirus exposure and HLA in healthy donors. The ends lost 3 bases at V and 5 bases at J; junction bases unmatched: 2. The germline gives CDR1 KGHSH, CDR2 LQKENI. The CDR3 sequence is 13 residues long. Both 60 Vbeta primers and 13 Jbeta primers went into the PCR. The table came from immunoSEQ multiplex PCR; TCRdb's copy has only in-frame clones and leaves some out. The repertoire holds roughly 180,000 clones, with 79% as singletons. Sequences were obtained from PBMCs. The rearrangement links TRBV18 to TRBJ2-7; 9 bases are a match to TRBD1. This TCR came from a girl under 18 in good health and CMV-seropositive. The CDR3 bases are TGTGCCAGCTCACCCGGGACAGGGCACGAGCAGTACTTC. Translation gives CASSPGTGHEQYF.